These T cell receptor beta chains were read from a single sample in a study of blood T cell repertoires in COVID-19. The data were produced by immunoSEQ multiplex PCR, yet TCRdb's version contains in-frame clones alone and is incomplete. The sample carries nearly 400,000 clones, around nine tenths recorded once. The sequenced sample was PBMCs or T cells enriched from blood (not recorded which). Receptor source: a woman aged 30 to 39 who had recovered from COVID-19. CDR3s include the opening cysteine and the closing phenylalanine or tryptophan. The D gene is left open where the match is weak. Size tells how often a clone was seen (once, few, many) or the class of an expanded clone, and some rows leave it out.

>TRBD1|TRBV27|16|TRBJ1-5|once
CASSFRGQGMGQPQHF
TGTGCCAGCAGTTTCCGAGGACAGGGTATGGGTCAGCCCCAGCATTTT
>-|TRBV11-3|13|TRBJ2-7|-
CASSLFWQGEQYF
TGTGCCAGCAGCTTATTCTGGCAGGGAGAGCAGTACTTC
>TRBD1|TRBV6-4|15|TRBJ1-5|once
CASSESGQGNQPQHF
TGTGCCAGCAGTGAGTCCGGACAGGGCAATCAGCCCCAGCATTTT
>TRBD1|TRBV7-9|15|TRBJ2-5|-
CASSMDRGGRETQYF
TGTGCCAGCAGCATGGACAGGGGTGGTAGAGAGACCCAGTACTTC
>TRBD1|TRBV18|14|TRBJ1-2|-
CASSLKGQGIGYTF
TGTGCCAGCTCACTAAAGGGACAGGGTATCGGCTACACCTTC
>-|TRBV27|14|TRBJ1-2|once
CASSPQAGLYGYTF
TGTGCCAGCAGCCCCCAGGCGGGGTTGTATGGCTACACCTTC
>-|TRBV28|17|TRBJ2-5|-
CATQTGRGRRSQETQYF
TGTGCCACCCAAACTGGACGGGGGAGGAGGTCACAAGAGACCCAGTACTTC
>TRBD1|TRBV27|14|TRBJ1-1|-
CASSSGQLNTEAFF
TGTGCCAGCAGCTCGGGACAGCTGAACACTGAAGCTTTCTTT
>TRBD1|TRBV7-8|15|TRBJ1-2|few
CASSSGRQGAGGYTF
TGTGCCAGCAGCTCCGGACGACAGGGGGCGGGTGGCTACACCTTC
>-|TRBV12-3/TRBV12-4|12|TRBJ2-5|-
CASSFSRETQYF
TGTGCCAGCAGTTTTTCCCGGGAGACCCAGTACTTC
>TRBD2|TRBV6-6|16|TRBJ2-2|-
CASRERLAGSTGELFF
TGTGCCAGCAGGGAACGACTAGCGGGATCGACCGGGGAGCTGTTTTTT
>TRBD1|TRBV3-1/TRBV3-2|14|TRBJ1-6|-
CASSLRQGASPLHF
TGTGCCAGCAGCCTGAGACAGGGGGCTTCACCCCTCCACTTT
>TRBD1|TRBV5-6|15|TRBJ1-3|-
CASSFLGTAGNTIYF
TGTGCCAGCAGCTTCTTAGGGACAGCGGGAAACACCATATATTTT
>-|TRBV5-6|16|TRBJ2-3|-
CASSLPAGYSTDTQYF
TGTGCCAGCAGCTTGCCAGCAGGGTATAGCACAGATACGCAGTATTTT
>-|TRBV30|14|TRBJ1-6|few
CAWSGDTVNSPLHF
TGTGCCTGGAGTGGGGACACGGTCAATTCACCCCTCCACTTT
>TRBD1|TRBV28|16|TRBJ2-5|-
CASRGRGRQVQETQYF
TGTGCCAGCAGGGGCAGGGGGCGTCAAGTCCAAGAGACCCAGTACTTC
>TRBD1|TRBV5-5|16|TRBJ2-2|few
CASSGQGASNTGELFF
TGTGCCAGCAGCGGCCAGGGGGCCTCGAACACCGGGGAGCTGTTTTTT
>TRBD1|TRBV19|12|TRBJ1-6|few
CASNRGSSPLHF
TGTGCCAGTAACAGGGGGAGCTCACCCCTCCACTTT
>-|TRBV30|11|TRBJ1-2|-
CALAPAYGYTF
TGTGCCCTAGCGCCGGCGTATGGCTACACCTTC
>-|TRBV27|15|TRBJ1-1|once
CASSLFAGRGLEAFF
TGTGCCAGCAGTTTATTCGCCGGCAGAGGCTTAGAAGCTTTCTTT
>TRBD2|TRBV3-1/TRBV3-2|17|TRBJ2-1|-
CASSQVLGTSGTNEQFF
TGTGCCAGCAGCCAAGTACTGGGGACTAGCGGTACAAATGAGCAGTTCTTC
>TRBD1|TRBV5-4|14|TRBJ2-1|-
CASSSGTGTREQFF
TGTGCCAGCAGCTCGGGGACAGGGACGCGCGAGCAGTTCTTC
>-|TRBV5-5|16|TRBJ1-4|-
CASSMALAAANEKLFF
TGTGCCAGCAGCATGGCCCTGGCGGCCGCTAATGAAAAACTGTTTTTT
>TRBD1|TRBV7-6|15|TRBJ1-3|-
CASSLRGGTGNTIYF
TGTGCCAGCAGCTTAAGAGGGGGCACTGGAAACACCATATATTTT